These 27 T cell receptor beta chains came from one sample sequenced in a study of T cell responses to AZD1222 COVID-19 vaccine. The assay was immunoSEQ multiplex PCR, and TCRdb's table has in-frame clones only and misses some. The table lists 150,000 to 200,000 clones, about 91% of them singletons. Material: peripheral blood, obtained on day 0 of AZD1222 vaccination. Receptors were obtained from an adult in good health.

The chain has TRBV6-2 or TRBV6-3 and TRBJ2-3; TRBD2 is a possible D gene (6 bases). The CDR3 consists of 15 residues. V shed 6 bases and J shed 10 bases, with 23 bases lying between them. From germline, CDR1 is MNHEY and CDR2 SVGEGT. The CDR3 region is CASSPTSKRERAQYF. The CDR3 DNA sequence: TGTGCCAGCAGCCCAACTAGCAAACGGGAGCGTGCGCAGTATTTT.

The count of this clone is one. The genes are TRBV11-1 and TRBJ1-2; no clear D. This CDR3 is 13 amino acids long. The germline CDR1 and CDR2 sequences are SGHAT and FQDESV (reference sequence). V shed 5 bases and J shed 8 bases, with 15 bases lying between them. The chain's CDR3 is CASSMEGTGGYTF. DNA of the CDR3: TGTGCCAGCAGCATGGAGGGAACTGGGGGCTACACCTTC.

The chain uses TRBV2 and TRBJ2-2; TRBD2 aligns across 8 bases. This CDR3 comprises 17 residues. The V gene end was trimmed by 4 bases and the J gene end by 4 bases; junction bases not matched to a gene: 11. The germline gives CDR1 SNHLY, CDR2 FYNNEI. The CDR3 DNA reads as TGTGCCAGCAGTGGGGTCCGGAGCGGGAGCGTCACCGGGGAGCTGTTTTTT. This gives the protein CASSGVRSGSVTGELFF.

This chain links TRBV6-5 with TRBJ2-5; 10 bases align to TRBD1. The CDR3 spans 14 residues. V lost 6 bases, J lost 5 bases, and 6 bases stayed unmatched. Germline-derived CDR1 and CDR2 are MNHEY and SVGAGI. The CDR3 loop reads CASRDRGWKETQYF. CDR3 sequence (DNA): TGTGCCAGCAGGGACAGGGGGTGGAAGGAGACCCAGTACTTC.

The rearrangement uses TRBV4-1 and TRBJ1-2; a possible D gene is TRBD1 (5 bases). The CDR3 is 14 amino acids. V lost 1 base and J 2 bases, leaving 8 bases between the germline ends. Germline V gene lookup returns CDR1 MGHRA and CDR2 YSYEKL. The CDR3 loop reads CASSQGQINYGYTF. CDR3 DNA sequence: TGCGCCAGCAGCCAAGGACAGATAAACTATGGCTACACCTTC.

This rearrangement joins TRBV28 to TRBJ2-7; 7 positions agree with TRBD2. The ends lost 4 bases at V and 5 bases at J; junction bases unmatched: 8. This CDR3 is 14 amino acids long. From germline, CDR1 is MDHEN and CDR2 SYDVKM. CDR3 nucleotides: TGTGCCAGCAGTTCAGGACTAGGGCTGGACGAGCAGTACTTC. It encodes CASSSGLGLDEQYF. The whole variable domain, filled in from reference TRBV28 and TRBJ2-7, reads DVKVTQSSRYLVKRTGEKVFLECVQDMDHENMFWYRQDPGLGLRLIYFSYDVKMKEKGDIPEGYSVSREKKERFSLILESASTNQTSMYLCASSSGLGLDEQYFGPGTRLTVT.

The V call is TRBV2, the J call TRBJ1-2, with D perhaps TRBD1 (5 bases). CDR1 and CDR2 (germline): SNHLY, FYNNEI. CDR3 length equals 12 residues. Trimming left V 7 bases short and J 8 bases short, with 14 bases between. The CDR3, as DNA: TGTGCCAGCACAGTGGGCTCAGGGGGCTACACCTTC. This codes for CASTVGSGGYTF.

This chain joins TRBV3-1 (or the pseudogene TRBV3-2) and TRBJ2-1, with a tentative D call TRBD2 (6 bases). Germline CDR1 LGHDT, CDR2 YNNKEL (reference sequence). V was clipped by 7 bases and J by 1 base, with 14 bases between them. This CDR3 is 15 amino acids long. Here the CDR3 reads CASTNRAGSYNEQFF. CDR3 coding DNA: TGTGCCAGCACTAACCGGGCGGGATCCTACAATGAGCAGTTCTTC.

The chain couples TRBV18 to TRBJ1-3; D ambiguous. CDR1 KGHSH and CDR2 LQKENI come from the germline V gene. V dropped 4 bases and J dropped 0 bases, with 10 bases sitting between them. This CDR3 region has 15 residues. DNA of the CDR3: TGTGCCAGCTCACAGTCGGCTAGCTCTGGAAACACCATATATTTT. Its translation: CASSQSASSGNTIYF.

The chain uses TRBV20-1 and TRBJ1-5; D is perhaps TRBD1 (5 bases). CDR1 is DFQATT, CDR2 SNEGSKA, per germline (reference sequence). The CDR3 totals 12 residues. Trimming took off 3 bases at V and 6 bases at J, with 9 bases between the two ends. The CDR3 DNA reads TGCAGTGCTAGTGATGGGGCTCAGCCCCAGCATTTT. This codes for CSASDGAQPQHF.

The chain combines TRBV5-5 with TRBJ2-2; D tentatively fits TRBD1 or TRBD2 (5 bases each). The V gene lost 1 base and the J gene lost 6 bases, with 7 bases spanning the gap. In germline, CDR1 is SGHKS, CDR2 YYEKEE (reference sequence). The CDR3 runs to 13 residues. The CDR3 DNA reads as TGTGCCAGCAGCTTGCCGGGGCCCGGGGAGCTGTTTTTT. It translates to CASSLPGPGELFF.

This chain uses TRBV5-1 with TRBJ1-3; D is unclear. There are 14 residues in the CDR3. Per germline, CDR1 SGHRS and CDR2 YFSETQ. Trimming stripped 3 bases from V and 7 bases from J, with 14 bases between. CDR3 nucleotide sequence: TGCGCCAGCAGCTCGTCCGGGATTCTGAACACCATATATTTT. Translation gives CASSSSGILNTIYF.

The gene calls are TRBV28 and TRBJ2-7, with D maybe TRBD2 (6 bases). V gave up 8 bases and J gave up 4 bases, with 18 bases separating them. The CDR3 loop spans 14 amino acids. Germline V CDR1 and CDR2: MDHEN, SYDVKM. The CDR3, as DNA: TGTGCCAGCGGGCGCACGGGAGCTCTTTACGAGCAGTACTTC. Translating gives CASGRTGALYEQYF.

This chain connects TRBV5-1 to TRBJ2-1, with unresolved D. Germline V gives CDR1 SGHRS, CDR2 YFSETQ. The V gene lost 0 bases and the J gene lost 3 bases, with 10 bases spanning the gap. The CDR3 extends over 15 amino acids. The CDR3 DNA follows: TGCGCCAGCAGCTTGGGTGACGTACTCTACAATGAGCAGTTCTTC. It is translated as CASSLGDVLYNEQFF.

The chain recombines TRBV6-5 with TRBJ1-4, with D hard to call. CDR1 MNHEY and CDR2 SVGAGI come from the germline V gene. This CDR3 has 14 amino acids. V was pared by 6 bases and J by 4 bases, with 12 bases between. In nucleotides, the CDR3 is TGTGCCAGCAGGGCCCAGGCCTTTAATGAAAAACTGTTTTTT. It encodes CASRAQAFNEKLFF.

This chain connects TRBV7-2 to TRBJ2-5; TRBD2 agrees at 15 bases. The CDR3 runs 18 residues. Germline V lookup: CDR1 SGHTA, CDR2 FQGNSA. Losses at the gene ends were 5 bases for V and 0 bases for J; bases not matched to a gene: 7. Here the CDR3 DNA reads TGTGCCAGCAGCACCTGGACTAGCGGGAGGGCGGACCAAGAGACCCAGTACTTC. Its protein is CASSTWTSGRADQETQYF.

The V and J genes are TRBV6-5 and TRBJ2-7, with 9 nucleotides matching TRBD2. V shed 2 bases and J 2 bases; nucleotides not matched to a gene: 4. This CDR3 is 15 amino acids long. The germline V gene has CDR1 MNHEY and CDR2 SVGAGI. The CDR3 coding sequence is TGTGCCAGCAGTTACAAGACTAGCGGTACCTACGAGCAGTACTTC. It specifies CASSYKTSGTYEQYF.

The chain joins TRBV12-2 to TRBJ2-2. TRBV12-2 is deemed a pseudogene. The CDR3 length is 18 residues. CDR3 sequence: CASRSFRDPVGGDGELFF. CDR3 DNA: TGTGCAAGTCGCTCCTTCCGGGACCCGGTTGGGGGAGACGGGGAGCTGTTTTTT.

The chain combines TRBV18 with TRBJ2-2; 8 bases fit TRBD2. V was clipped by 0 bases and J by 4 bases; unmatched bases: 7. This CDR3 is 17 amino acids long. The germline CDR1 and CDR2 sequences are KGHSH and LQKENI. CDR3: CASSPPYGLAATGELFF. CDR3 bases: TGTGCCAGCTCACCACCTTACGGACTAGCTGCCACCGGGGAGCTGTTTTTT. Full variable domain (outside the CDR3, taken from reference TRBV18 and TRBJ2-2): NAGVMQNPRHLVRRRGQEARLRCSPMKGHSHVYWYRQLPEEGLKFMVYLQKENIIDESGMPKERFSAEFPKEGPSILRIQQVVRGDSAAYFCASSPPYGLAATGELFFGEGSRLTVL.

The J gene is TRBJ2-7, the V gene TRBV14; D not resolved. Germline V gene lookup returns CDR1 SGHDN and CDR2 FVKESK. The CDR3 totals 14 residues. Trimming removed 3 bases at V and 0 bases at J, with 9 bases between. The CDR3 coding sequence is TGTGCCAGCAGCCACACCTGGAGCTCCTACGAGCAGTACTTC. Amino acid sequence: CASSHTWSSYEQYF.

The chain couples TRBV7-3 to TRBJ2-1, with D hard to call. The V end lost 0 bases, the J end lost 6 bases, and 6 bases lay between the germline ends. This CDR3 has 13 residues. The germline V gene encodes CDR1 SGHTA and CDR2 FQGTGA. In DNA form, the CDR3 reads TGTGCCAGCAGCTTAACGAGTGCCAATGAGCAGTTCTTC. It yields the protein CASSLTSANEQFF.

The J gene is TRBJ2-7, the V gene TRBV18, with D possibly TRBD2 on 5 matching bases. Trimming left V 0 bases short and J 1 base short, with 7 bases between. This CDR3 is built from 14 residues. CDR1 is KGHSH and CDR2 is LQKENI in the germline V gene. Written as DNA, the CDR3 is TGTGCCAGCTCACCACCTCCGGGATCCTACGAGCAGTACTTC. Its protein product is CASSPPPGSYEQYF.

CDR3 loop: CASSYTSGRGDTQYF. CDR3 in DNA: TGTGCCAGCAGTTATACTAGCGGGAGGGGAGATACGCAGTATTTT. The chain recombines TRBV6-5 with TRBJ2-3, with 13 bases fitting TRBD2. The J segment lost 5 bases and the V segment lost 3 bases, leaving 2 bases of the junction unmatched. This CDR3 is built from 15 residues. The germline V gene encodes CDR1 MNHEY and CDR2 SVGAGI.

The rearrangement joins TRBV3-1 (or the pseudogene TRBV3-2) to TRBJ1-5, with 10 bases aligning to TRBD1. Per the germline V gene, CDR1 is LGHDT and CDR2 is YNNKEL (reference sequence). The CDR3 is made up of 16 amino acids. V dropped 6 bases and J dropped 6; count of bases not matched to a gene: 11. CDR3 residues: CASRVRDRGGGQPQHF. DNA of the CDR3: TGTGCCAGCAGAGTCCGGGACAGGGGAGGTGGTCAGCCCCAGCATTTT.

The chain employs TRBV6-5 and TRBJ1-1; possibly TRBD1 for D (6 bases). This CDR3 is 16 amino acids long. The V end was cut by 0 bases, the J end by 1 base, with 12 bases between. From germline, CDR1 is MNHEY and CDR2 SVGAGI. The CDR3 region has the DNA TGTGCCAGCAGTTACTCGACTTCACAGGGGAACACTGAAGCTTTCTTT. As protein: CASSYSTSQGNTEAFF.

V and J are TRBV5-1 and TRBJ2-7, with TRBD2 matching over 7 bases. Germline CDR1 reads SGHRS; CDR2 reads YFSETQ. The CDR3 runs 14 residues. V gave up 3 bases and J gave up 4 bases; unmatched junction bases: 7. The CDR3 here is CASSSGTTLYEQYF. The DNA of the CDR3 is TGCGCCAGCAGCTCCGGGACTACTCTTTACGAGCAGTACTTC.

The chain is built from TRBV4-3 and TRBJ1-6, with a tentative D call TRBD1 (5 bases). The CDR3 is made up of 16 amino acids. CDR1 is LGHNA and CDR2 is YSLEER in the germline V gene. V was cut by 2 bases and J by 9 bases, with 17 bases left in between. This CDR3 reads CASSQMSHQTGSPLHF. The CDR3 coding sequence is TGCGCCAGCAGCCAAATGTCCCACCAAACAGGTTCACCCCTCCACTTT.